This paragraph covers one T cell receptor (beta chain) sequence. Libraries were prepared by immunoSEQ multiplex PCR; TCRdb keeps only in-frame clonotypes and omits some of them. The sample shows 2 million to 2.5 million clones, around 95% of them seen only once. These data come from a study of shared clonotypes between healthy human individuals. Trimming took off 6 bases at V and 2 bases at J, with 14 bases between the two ends. Germline lookup yields CDR1 MNHEY and CDR2 SVGAGI. The CDR3 spans 14 residues. Every one of the donors was a Caucasian adult that lived in Nashville, Tennessee. In the CD4+ fraction, cells were divided into CD45RA+ naive and CD45RA-negative memory subsets.

This clonotype originated in a man aged 18 to 30 in good health. The chain uses TRBV6-5 and TRBJ2-7; D uncertain. Material: naive CD4+ T cells sorted from blood. As for subset: CD45RA+ positively selected. The CDR3 bases are TGTGCCAGCAGCCGGATCGGTCAAACCTACGAGCAGTACTTC. Amino acid sequence: CASSRIGQTYEQYF.